Listed below are T cell receptor beta chains from one sample, sequenced in a study of T cells in Graves' hyperthyroidism and ophthalmopathy. TCRdb processed the multiplex PCR reads anew with MiXCR; each CDR3 protein has one entry. Among around 340,000 distinct CDR3 sequences listed, 15% to 20% were seen once. The material sequenced was blood. The receptors come from a woman aged 40 to 50 with Graves' ophthalmopathy. Both conserved end residues are trimmed from each CDR3. Fields, in order: clone size, V gene, CDR3 protein. Size is omitted from some rows. Given values are once, few, many or a class for expanded clones.

many,TRBV19,ASSAASRQGGFQPQH
many,TRBV12-3/TRBV12-4,ASSLASGYEQY
many,TRBV28,ASSPTGARSEQY
many,TRBV12-3/TRBV12-4,ASSLKLNTEAF
many,TRBV6-1,ASSPDRDYSNQPQH
many,TRBV5-1,ASSLATSGRTYEQY
many,TRBV7-2,ASSLKGGWNTEAF
many,TRBV7-8,ASSLGSQGRDTEAF
many,TRBV28,ASSSRIIQGSNTEAF
-,TRBV3-1,ASSQGGGTGDEQY
many,TRBV7-2,ASSSQGGVYEQY
many,TRBV5-1,ASSLKGGGTEAF
many,TRBV6-5,ASSCFYERY
many,TRBV30,AWSLAPRTEAF
many,TRBV3-1,ASSLLVQGNTEAF
-,TRBV7-2,ASSLQFDSYGYI
-,TRBV6-5,ASSYTWTGYGYT
-,TRBV20-1,SAPDYQETQY
many,TRBV28,ASSQHLTQETQY
many,TRBV6-2/TRBV6-3,ASSVSYEQY
few,TRBV28,ASSEGLAEVSYEQY
-,TRBV28,ASRDGQNYGYT
many,TRBV12-3/TRBV12-4,ASSLFRNTEAF
few,TRBV6-1,ASTPGGVAGELF
many,TRBV6-5,ASGDLSSGFQETQY
many,TRBV11-2,ASSSPRTRGETQY
many,TRBV14,ASSPRTGGMSQYQETQY
-,TRBV9,ASSVERFTGELF